This T cell receptor (beta chain) was sequenced for a study of blood T cell repertoires in COVID-19 (dated by TCRdb to between 2020 and 2021). About the full investigation: Collaborator samples came from the United States, Italy and Spain and covered acute and convalescent phases of COVID-19. Where available, HLA class I and class II types were taken from metadata supplied by the sample provider and were not determined by assay-based typing. The dataset comprised deeply sampled blood TCRbeta repertoires from subjects exposed to, actively infected with, or recovered from COVID-19. A freely available public database, intended as a resource for researchers studying the immune response to SARS-CoV-2, is where the repertoires were released. Nearly every sample came with metadata listing a de-identified subject ID, COVID-19 status, age in years and sex. The prospective study material was composed of cDNA or gDNA derived from T cells, B-cell-depleted T cells, or PBMCs. Samples came from the ongoing ImmuneRACE study (first 160 participants) plus 1,254 subjects from 6 global collaborators.

Whole blood was collected in K2EDTA tubes by collaborating institutions according to the institutions' own protocols. For TCRbeta analysis, collaborator samples were shipped as frozen whole blood, as isolated PBMCs, or as DNA extracted from either sample type. Points on this clone: Its recognized antigen is unknown. No per-base quality is available; no much larger clone lies one base away.

Overall results and qualifications from the work: The amount of clinical and demographic metadata varied by source and participant and was provided uncurated.

The V end loses 4 bases and the J end loses 0 bases, and a stretch of 23 bases separates them. CDR1 and CDR2 are drawn from the germline V gene: SGHRS, YFSETQ. The CDR3 holds 18 amino acids from the cysteine to the phenylalanine. The kept DNA is CDR3 alone, 54 bases in frame from the first base. TCRbeta CDR3 regions were amplified from genomic DNA using the immunoSEQ Assay, a bias-controlled multiplex PCR. Under the source paper's analysis protocol: Within the assay, amplification of reference gene primers was used to estimate how many nucleated cells each sample contained. Sequence reads were collapsed and filtered to measure the absolute abundance of every unique TCRbeta CDR3 rearrangement. Productive Simpson clonality was computed per sample as the square root of Simpson's diversity index over productive rearrangements. TCRdb stores this immuneACCESS table with in-frame sequences only. Part of the clones is absent; in the studies checked, under half of the shortfall reflects unresolved V genes, and no reason is known for the rest. V and J calls and clone size follow that table, whereas D and trimming were derived from the DNA. The sample table lists some 140,000 clones, over 65% of them with a count of one. Jointly, the top ten make up around 1.7% of the sample.

This sequence uses TRBV5-1 and TRBJ2-7; perhaps TRBD1 is the D gene, with 6 bases matching. This sequence originates from a man aged 80 or over with acute or convalescent COVID-19. Source material: peripheral blood. The CDR3 sequence is CASSRSPTGSQSSYEQYF. The sequence in DNA is TGCGCCAGCAGCCGAAGTCCTACAGGGTCCCAAAGCTCCTACGAGCAGTACTTC.